These 31 T cell receptor beta chains came from one sample sequenced in a study of a mutant IDH1 vaccine in newly diagnosed glioma. Sequencing used immunoSEQ multiplex PCR; TCRdb keeps in-frame clones, though not all of them. Of around 41,000 clones in the sample, about 78% were seen once. No antigens are known for them. Regarding time point: week 23, last vaccination. It was 300 ug of mutant IDH1 20-mer peptide that made up each vaccine dose, given with topical imiquimod. Specimen: PBMCs, collected from a glioma patient whose treatment included an IDH1 peptide vaccine. The receptors derive from a woman aged 40 to 49 with glioma. Some clones in this sample may be carry-over from other donors' samples.

The rearrangement links TRBV6-1 to TRBJ2-7, with 9 bases matching TRBD2. This CDR3 has 15 amino acids. Germline loops: CDR1 MNHNS, CDR2 SASEGT. V was pared by 0 bases and J by 4 bases, with 4 bases of the junction left unmatched. The CDR3 protein is CASSEALAGAYEQYF. The DNA of the CDR3 is TGTGCCAGCAGTGAAGCTTTAGCGGGAGCGTACGAGCAGTACTTC.

This sequence joins TRBV4-1 and TRBJ2-5, with a tentative D call TRBD2 (5 bases). This CDR3 is built from 13 residues. Trimming removed 5 bases at V and 5 bases at J, with 12 bases between. The V gene's germline CDR1 is MGHRA and CDR2 YSYEKL. Here the CDR3 reads CASSSPWEETQYF. In nucleotides, the CDR3 is TGCGCCAGCAGCTCTCCATGGGAGGAGACCCAGTACTTC.

Turning to this clone: One end of the junction varies from germline; a read error may be responsible. The chain employs TRBV7-7 and TRBJ2-1; the D is unclear. The CDR3 loop spans 16 amino acids. Germline assignment: CDR1 SSHAT and CDR2 FNYEAQ (reference sequence). In DNA, the CDR3 is TGTGCTAGCAGCTTAATCCTTAACCCCGCCCACAATGAGCAGTTCTTC. As protein: CASSLILNPAHNEQFF.

The chain recombines TRBV5-1 with TRBJ2-5; 8 nucleotides agree with TRBD1. V shed 0 bases and J 5 bases; nucleotides not matched to a gene: 12. This CDR3 comprises 17 residues. The germline V gene has CDR1 SGHRS and CDR2 YFSETQ. CDR3 bases: TGCGCCAGCAGCTTGGGGTACTGGGGGCAGGGGGCTGAGACCCAGTACTTC. Residues: CASSLGYWGQGAETQYF. Looking up the rest from reference TRBV5-1 and TRBJ2-5 gives the full variable domain: KAGVTQTPRYLIKTRGQQVTLSCSPISGHRSVSWYQQTPGQGLQFLFEYFSETQRNKGNFPGRFSGRQFSNSRSEMNVSTLELGDSALYLCASSLGYWGQGAETQYFGPGTRLLVL.

This clone was detected only a few times. This chain connects TRBV15 to TRBJ2-1, with TRBD1 as a possible D gene (5 bases). The CDR3 has 15 residues. Trimming removed 0 bases from V and 1 base from J, with 7 bases in between. CDR1 and CDR2 (germline): LNHNV, YYDKDF (reference sequence). CDR3 protein: CATSRDQGSYNEQFF. Here the CDR3 DNA reads TGTGCCACCAGCAGAGATCAGGGTTCCTACAATGAGCAGTTCTTC.

This clone was observed a few times. The J gene is TRBJ1-2, the V gene TRBV4-1; possible D gene TRBD1, 6 bases. The CDR3 is 16 amino acids. In germline, CDR1 is MGHRA, CDR2 YSYEKL. The V and J ends lost 0 bases and 4 bases respectively, with 15 bases between them. CDR3 DNA: TGCGCCAGCAGCCAAGATCGGACAGCCTCCCGCTATGGCTACACCTTC. Amino acid sequence: CASSQDRTASRYGYTF.

The chain has TRBV18 and TRBJ1-2; no clear D gene. The CDR3 is 14 residues long. Germline CDR1 and CDR2: KGHSH and LQKENI. Trimming took 3 bases from V and 4 from J, leaving 12 bases between them. The CDR3 DNA follows: TGTGCCAGCTCACCCACGTTATCTCGCTATGGCTACACCTTC. Translation: CASSPTLSRYGYTF.

This clone was detected a few times. V is TRBV19 and J is TRBJ2-3; D may be TRBD2 (6 bases). This CDR3 is 13 amino acids long. Trimming left V 7 bases short and J 1 base short, with 9 bases between. Germline assignment: CDR1 LNHDA and CDR2 SQIVND (reference sequence). For the CDR3, the DNA is TGTGCCAGTAATGGCGGGGGCACAGATACGCAGTATTTT. Encoded protein: CASNGGGTDTQYF. Drawing the rest from reference TRBV19 and TRBJ2-3, the complete variable domain is DGGITQSPKYLFRKEGQNVTLSCEQNLNHDAMYWYRQDPGQGLRLIYYSQIVNDFQKGDIAEGYSVSREKKESFPLTVTSAQKNPTAFYLCASNGGGTDTQYFGPGTRLTVL.

The genes are TRBV6-1 and TRBJ1-3; D not resolved. The V end lost 10 bases, the J end lost 0 bases, and 10 bases lay between the germline ends. CDR1 MNHNS and CDR2 SASEGT come from the germline V gene. There are 13 residues in the CDR3. The CDR3 DNA reads TGTGCCATCCGGGCCTCCTCTGGAAACACCATATATTTT. It codes for CAIRASSGNTIYF.

The chain uses TRBV6-4 and TRBJ2-7; TRBD1 matches 10 bases. Germline CDR1 and CDR2: MRHNA and SNTAGT. V lost 6 bases to trimming and J lost 4 bases; unmatched junction nucleotides: 9. This CDR3 is built from 15 residues. The CDR3 sequence: CASSHGQGDIYEQYF. Here the CDR3 DNA reads TGTGCCAGCAGCCATGGACAGGGGGATATTTACGAGCAGTACTTC.

The chain uses TRBV28 and TRBJ2-7; D may be TRBD1 (6 bases). The CDR3 is made up of 13 amino acids. Germline-derived CDR1 and CDR2 are MDHEN and SYDVKM. V shed 7 bases and J shed 5 bases, with 15 bases lying between them. CDR3 DNA: TGTGCCAGCACCCCCAGGGGCATGGACGAGCAGTACTTC. Translated, it gives CASTPRGMDEQYF.

This clone was seen only once. The rearrangement joins TRBV18 to TRBJ2-2, with 10 bases aligning to TRBD2. The junction had 14 bases not matched to a gene; V was cut back by 2 bases and J by 2 bases. Germline V lookup: CDR1 KGHSH, CDR2 LQKENI. The CDR3 totals 20 residues. The CDR3: CASSPGGRDGLAVNTGELFF. CDR3 nucleotide sequence: TGTGCCAGCTCACCAGGGGGACGGGACGGACTAGCGGTTAACACCGGGGAGCTGTTTTTT.

This clone was seen more than once but under ten times. This chain joins TRBV28 and TRBJ2-2, with D possibly being TRBD1 (8 bases). V lost 6 bases and J 4 bases, leaving 15 bases between the germline ends. Germline CDR1 reads MDHEN; CDR2 reads SYDVKM. The CDR3 extends over 15 amino acids. CDR3 sequence reads: CASRTNRGGTGELFF. CDR3 DNA sequence: TGTGCCAGCAGGACAAACAGGGGGGGCACCGGGGAGCTGTTTTTT.

The gene calls are TRBV6-5 and TRBJ1-2, with D perhaps TRBD1 (6 bases). CDR3 length: 15 residues. The germline V gene encodes CDR1 MNHEY and CDR2 SVGAGI. Trimming cost V 2 bases and J 5 bases, with 15 bases left between them. The CDR3 protein is CASSYSLARGYGYTF. The CDR3 DNA follows: TGTGCCAGCAGTTACAGTTTGGCGAGGGGGTATGGCTACACCTTC.

V gene TRBV1 combines with J gene TRBJ1-5; the table gives TRBD1 as D, unverified against the DNA. TRBV1 constitutes a pseudogene. This CDR3 comprises 16 residues. CDR3 DNA sequence: TGCACCAGCAGCCTTTACAGGGTTCTACGGAATCAGCCCCAGCATTTT. Translated: CTSSLYRVLRNQPQHF.

CDR3: CASSLGQGYDGYTF. In nucleotides, the CDR3 is TGTGCCAGCAGCTTAGGGCAGGGATACGATGGCTACACCTTC. The V and J genes are TRBV11-2 and TRBJ1-2, with D possibly matching TRBD1 (5 bases). The germline V gene encodes CDR1 SGHAT and CDR2 FQNNGV. The CDR3 extends over 14 amino acids. Trimming shortened V by 1 base and J by 6 bases, and 12 bases separated the two germline ends.

This clone was counted once. The gene calls are TRBV4-3 and TRBJ2-6; D is ambiguous. CDR3 length: 16 amino acids. Between the trimmed V and J ends, which lost 1 base and 4 bases, there was a span of 11 bases. Germline CDR1 LGHNA, CDR2 YSLEER. The CDR3 sequence is CASSQVGAAGANVLTF. CDR3 sequence (DNA): TGCGCCAGCAGCCAAGTAGGCGCGGCCGGGGCCAACGTCCTGACTTTC.

This clone was seen once. The V and J genes are TRBV29-1 and TRBJ2-5; D might be TRBD1 or TRBD2, each matching 5 bases. V lost 6 bases to trimming and J lost 2 bases, with 10 bases between them. The CDR3 loop spans 12 amino acids. Germline V gene lookup returns CDR1 SQVTM and CDR2 ANQGSEA. The CDR3 region is CSVGTAQETQYF. The CDR3 DNA sequence: TGCAGCGTAGGGACGGCACAAGAGACCCAGTACTTC.

This chain links TRBV5-1 with TRBJ1-1; no reliable D call. The CDR3 is 14 amino acids. Trimming left V 3 bases short and J 4 bases short, with 13 bases between. CDR1 and CDR2 (germline): SGHRS, YFSETQ. CDR3 sequence (DNA): TGCGCCAGCAGCTCCGCCTTGGAGGGCACTGAAGCTTTCTTT. It specifies CASSSALEGTEAFF.

The gene calls are TRBV5-1 and TRBJ2-7; 13 bases agree with TRBD2. Germline CDR1 SGHRS, CDR2 YFSETQ. The V and J ends lost 2 bases and 4 bases, in that order; junction bases with no gene match: 9. The CDR3 covers 17 residues. The CDR3 DNA is TGCGCCAGCAGCTTAAGACTAGCGGGAGGCTCTGGGTACGAGCAGTACTTC. It encodes CASSLRLAGGSGYEQYF.

This clone was found once. The V gene is TRBV13, the J gene TRBJ2-7, with D tentatively TRBD1 (6 bases). V gave up 4 bases and J gave up 0 bases, with 13 bases separating them. Germline CDR1 reads PRHDT; CDR2 reads FYEKMQ (reference sequence). This CDR3 is built from 15 residues. CDR3 in amino acids: CASSSPQGPSYEQYF. The CDR3 DNA follows: TGTGCCAGCAGCTCCCCACAGGGCCCCTCCTACGAGCAGTACTTC.

The chain combines TRBV7-3 with TRBJ2-7; 7 nucleotides line up with TRBD2. V shed 5 bases and J 5 bases; nucleotides not matched to a gene: 6. The CDR3 sequence is 13 residues long. Germline CDR1 reads SGHTA; CDR2 reads FQGTGA. The CDR3 spells CASSQSGRDEQYF. The CDR3 bases are TGTGCCAGCAGCCAGTCGGGGAGGGACGAGCAGTACTTC.

V and J are TRBV4-3 and TRBJ2-7, with TRBD2 identical over 12 bases. CDR3 length: 15 amino acids. The germline V gene encodes CDR1 LGHNA and CDR2 YSLEER. The V segment lost 1 base and the J segment 5 bases; nucleotides outside the gene matches: 3. The CDR3 bases are TGCGCCAGCAGCCAAGTACTAGCGGGAGGTGACGAGCAGTACTTC. The encoded protein is CASSQVLAGGDEQYF.

V is TRBV19 and J is TRBJ1-3; the match to TRBD1 covers 10 bases. After removal of 10 bases from V and 2 bases from J, the junction contained 11 bases not matched to a gene. Germline V gene sequence: CDR1 LNHDA, CDR2 SQIVND (reference sequence). The CDR3 covers 16 residues. The CDR3 loop is CAIGQGDRGAGNTIYF. As DNA, the CDR3 is TGTGCCATCGGCCAGGGGGACAGGGGAGCTGGAAACACCATATATTTT.

The rearrangement links TRBV5-6 to TRBJ1-6, with TRBD1 matching 10 bases. This CDR3 comprises 15 residues. V gave up 4 bases and J gave up 9 bases; unmatched junction bases: 7. Germline lookup yields CDR1 SGHDT and CDR2 YYEEEE. CDR3 nucleotides: TGTGCCAGCAGCCCCGGACAGGGGGATGGTTCACCCCTCCACTTT. It encodes CASSPGQGDGSPLHF.

This clone occurred once. The gene calls are TRBV29-1 and TRBJ2-3, with 7 bases fitting TRBD1. After removal of 8 bases from V and 4 bases from J, the junction contained 12 bases not matched to a gene. The CDR3 spans 14 residues. Per the germline V gene, CDR1 is SQVTM and CDR2 is ANQGSEA. The CDR3 region is CSSGGGQGADTQYF. Here the CDR3 DNA reads TGCAGCTCTGGGGGTGGGCAGGGGGCAGATACGCAGTATTTT.

The chain uses TRBV29-1 and TRBJ2-1; maybe TRBD2 (7 bases). Trimming removed 4 bases from V and 7 bases from J, with 14 bases in between. The CDR3 sequence is 13 residues long. Germline V gene data show CDR1 as SQVTM and CDR2 as ANQGSEA. The DNA of the CDR3 is TGCAGCGTTGGCGGGGGCGTGCGGAATGAGCAGTTCTTC. Translating gives CSVGGGVRNEQFF.

This clone appeared a few times. V and J are TRBV25-1 and TRBJ2-2; D call uncertain. V lost 0 bases to trimming and J lost 5 bases, with 10 bases between them. There are 15 residues in the CDR3. Germline V CDR1 and CDR2: MGHDK, SYGVNS. CDR3 sequence: CASSEYLSGTGELFF. The CDR3 DNA sequence: TGTGCCAGCAGTGAATATTTGTCAGGTACCGGGGAGCTGTTTTTT.

The chain uses TRBV4-1 and TRBJ2-2, with 7 bases fitting TRBD2. Trimming removed 4 bases from V and 5 bases from J; junction bases left unmatched: 4. Per the germline V gene, CDR1 is MGHRA and CDR2 is YSYEKL. The CDR3 runs to 14 residues. The CDR3 protein is CASSPGEGTGELFF. CDR3 in DNA: TGCGCCAGCAGCCCTGGGGAGGGGACCGGGGAGCTGTTTTTT.

J is TRBJ2-7 and V is TRBV7-2, with 7 bases fitting TRBD2. This CDR3 spans 19 amino acids. J gave up 2 bases and V 7 bases, and 23 bases lay outside the gene matches. Germline CDR1 is SGHTA and CDR2 is FQGNSA. The CDR3 nucleotides read TGTGCCAGCAAATACGGGGACGGGGAGGGAATCATTCTCCCCTACGAGCAGTACTTC. Amino acid sequence: CASKYGDGEGIILPYEQYF.

This CDR3 is CASSIGWAQGFWPQHF. The CDR3 nucleotides read TGTGCCAGTAGTATAGGTTGGGCTCAGGGGTTTTGGCCCCAGCATTTT. The chain links TRBV19 to TRBJ1-5, with D tentatively TRBD1 (6 bases). Germline-derived CDR1 and CDR2 are LNHDA and SQIVND (reference sequence). V dropped 1 base and J dropped 9 bases, with 19 bases sitting between them. The CDR3 contains 16 residues.